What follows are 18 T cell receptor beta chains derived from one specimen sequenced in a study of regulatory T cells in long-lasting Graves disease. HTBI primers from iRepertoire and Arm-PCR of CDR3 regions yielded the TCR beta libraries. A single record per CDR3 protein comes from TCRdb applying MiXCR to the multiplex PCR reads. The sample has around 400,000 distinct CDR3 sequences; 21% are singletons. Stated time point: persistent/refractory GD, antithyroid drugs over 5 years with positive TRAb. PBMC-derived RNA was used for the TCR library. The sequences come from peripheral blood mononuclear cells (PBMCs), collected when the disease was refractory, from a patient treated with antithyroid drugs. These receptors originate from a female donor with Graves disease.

CDR3 nucleotide sequence: TGTGCCAGCAGCTTAGTCGGAGGGGCGGACGAGCAGTACTTC. Translation: CASSLVGGADEQYF. The rearrangement uses TRBV7-2 and TRBJ2-7, with D perhaps matching TRBD2 (6 bases). The ends were cut back, 1 base at V and 5 bases at J, with 12 bases in the middle. Germline V gene lookup returns CDR1 SGHTA and CDR2 FQGNSA. The CDR3 is 14 residues long.

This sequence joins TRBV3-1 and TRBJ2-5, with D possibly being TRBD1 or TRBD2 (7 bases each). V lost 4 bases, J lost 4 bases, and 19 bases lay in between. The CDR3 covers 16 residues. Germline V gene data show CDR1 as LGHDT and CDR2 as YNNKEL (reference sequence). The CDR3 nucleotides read TGTGCCAGCAGCCCCTTTGGGAGGGGGCTTGGAGAGACCCAGTACTTC. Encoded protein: CASSPFGRGLGETQYF.

CDR3 sequence: CASSPMDRNTGELFF. For the CDR3, the DNA is TGTGCCAGCAGCCCGATGGACAGAAACACCGGGGAGCTGTTTTTT. V gene TRBV11-2 combines with J gene TRBJ2-2; maybe TRBD1 (6 bases). CDR3 size: 15 residues. Germline V gene sequence: CDR1 SGHAT, CDR2 FQNNGV. Trimming left V 5 bases short and J 2 bases short, with 12 bases between.

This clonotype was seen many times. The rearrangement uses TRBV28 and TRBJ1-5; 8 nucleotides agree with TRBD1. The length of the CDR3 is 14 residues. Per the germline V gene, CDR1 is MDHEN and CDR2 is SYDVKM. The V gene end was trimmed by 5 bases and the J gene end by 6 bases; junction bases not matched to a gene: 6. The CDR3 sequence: CASSLGQGIQPQHF. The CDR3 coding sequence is TGTGCCAGCAGTCTCGGACAGGGAATTCAGCCCCAGCATTTT.

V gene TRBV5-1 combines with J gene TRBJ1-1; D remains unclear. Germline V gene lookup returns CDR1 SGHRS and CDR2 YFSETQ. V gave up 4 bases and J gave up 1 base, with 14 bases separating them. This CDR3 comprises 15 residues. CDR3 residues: CASSRRDEGNTEAFF. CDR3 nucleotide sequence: TGCGCCAGCAGCCGACGGGATGAGGGGAACACTGAAGCTTTCTTT.

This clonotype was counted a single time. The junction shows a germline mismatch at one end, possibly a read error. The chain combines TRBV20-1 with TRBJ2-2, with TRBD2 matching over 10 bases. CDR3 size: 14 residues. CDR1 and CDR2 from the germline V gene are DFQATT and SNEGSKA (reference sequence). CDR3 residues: CSARKREGSGGLFF. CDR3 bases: TGCAGTGCTAGAAAGCGGGAGGGTTCCGGGGGGCTGTTTTTT.

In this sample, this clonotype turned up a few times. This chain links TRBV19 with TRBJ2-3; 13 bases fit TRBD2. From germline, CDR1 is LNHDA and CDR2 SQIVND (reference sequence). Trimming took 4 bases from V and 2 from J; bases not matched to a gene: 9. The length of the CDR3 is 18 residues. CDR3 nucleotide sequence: TGTGCCAGTAGTAGGACTAGCGGGAGCCTTGGTATCACAGATACGCAGTATTTT. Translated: CASSRTSGSLGITDTQYF.

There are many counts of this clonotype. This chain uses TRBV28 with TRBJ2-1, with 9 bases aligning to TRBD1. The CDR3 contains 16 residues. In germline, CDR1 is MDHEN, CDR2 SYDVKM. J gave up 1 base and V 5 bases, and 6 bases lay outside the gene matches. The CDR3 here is CASSHTGTGSYNEQFF. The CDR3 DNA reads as TGTGCCAGCAGTCACACCGGGACAGGGTCCTACAATGAGCAGTTCTTC. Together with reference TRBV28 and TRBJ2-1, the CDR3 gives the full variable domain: DVKVTQSSRYLVKRTGEKVFLECVQDMDHENMFWYRQDPGLGLRLIYFSYDVKMKEKGDIPEGYSVSREKKERFSLILESASTNQTSMYLCASSHTGTGSYNEQFFGPGTRLTVL.

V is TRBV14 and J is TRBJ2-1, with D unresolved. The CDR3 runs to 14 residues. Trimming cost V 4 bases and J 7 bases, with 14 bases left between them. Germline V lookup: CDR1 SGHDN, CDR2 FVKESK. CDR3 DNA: TGTGCCAGCAGCCTAGCCCCCGGGTTTAATGAGCAGTTCTTC. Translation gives CASSLAPGFNEQFF.

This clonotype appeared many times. CDR3 sequence: CASRSRGLYGYTF. DNA of the CDR3: TGTGCCAGCAGAAGCAGGGGGCTCTATGGCTACACCTTC. The chain couples TRBV2 to TRBJ1-2, with TRBD1 matching over 8 bases. Looked up from germline, CDR1 is SNHLY and CDR2 is FYNNEI. Germline trimming cut 6 bases from V and 4 bases from J; bases unmatched to any gene: 4. CDR3 length: 13 amino acids.

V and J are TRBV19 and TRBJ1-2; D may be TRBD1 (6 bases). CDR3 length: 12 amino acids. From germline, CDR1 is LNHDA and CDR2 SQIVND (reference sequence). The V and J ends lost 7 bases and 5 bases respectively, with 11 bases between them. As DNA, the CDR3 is TGTGCCAGTATGTCGACAGGTTATGGCTACACCTTC. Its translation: CASMSTGYGYTF.

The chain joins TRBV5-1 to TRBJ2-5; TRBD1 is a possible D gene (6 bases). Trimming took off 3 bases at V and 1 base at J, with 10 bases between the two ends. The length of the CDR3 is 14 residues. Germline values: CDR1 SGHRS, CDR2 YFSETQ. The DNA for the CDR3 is TGCGCCAGCAGCTCAGGACAGATCCAAGAGACCCAGTACTTC. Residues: CASSSGQIQETQYF.

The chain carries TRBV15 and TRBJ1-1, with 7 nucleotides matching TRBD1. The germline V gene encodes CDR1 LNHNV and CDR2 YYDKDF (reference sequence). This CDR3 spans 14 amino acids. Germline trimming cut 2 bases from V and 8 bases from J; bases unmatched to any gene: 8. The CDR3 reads CATSRITGTEEAFF. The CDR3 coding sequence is TGTGCCACCAGCAGAATCACCGGGACAGAAGAAGCTTTCTTT.

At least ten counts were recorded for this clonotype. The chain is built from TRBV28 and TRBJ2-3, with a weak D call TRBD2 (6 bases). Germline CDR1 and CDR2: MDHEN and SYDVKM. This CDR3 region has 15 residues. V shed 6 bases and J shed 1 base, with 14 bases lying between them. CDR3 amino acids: CASSPGVGGTDTQYF. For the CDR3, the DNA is TGTGCCAGCAGCCCGGGGGTTGGGGGCACAGATACGCAGTATTTT.

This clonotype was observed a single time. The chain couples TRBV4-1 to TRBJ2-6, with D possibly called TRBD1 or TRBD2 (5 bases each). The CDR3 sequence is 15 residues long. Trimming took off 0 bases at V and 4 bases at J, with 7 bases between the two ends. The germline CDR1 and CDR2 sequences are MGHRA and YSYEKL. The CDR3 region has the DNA TGCGCCAGCAGCCAAGATGAGGGGGGGGCCAACGTCCTGACTTTC. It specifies CASSQDEGGANVLTF.

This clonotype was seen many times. CDR3 coding DNA: TGTGCCAGCAGTTTATGGGGACAGAGTCCTTCACCCCTCCACTTT. Translating gives CASSLWGQSPSPLHF. The chain recombines TRBV27 with TRBJ1-6, with 7 bases fitting TRBD1. CDR1 is MNHEY, CDR2 SMNVEV, per germline (reference sequence). Trimming removed 1 base from V and 9 bases from J; junction bases left unmatched: 6. The CDR3 loop spans 15 amino acids.

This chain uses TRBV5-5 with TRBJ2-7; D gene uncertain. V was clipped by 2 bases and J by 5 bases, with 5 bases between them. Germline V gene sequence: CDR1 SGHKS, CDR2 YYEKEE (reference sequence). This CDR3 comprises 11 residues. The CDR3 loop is CASSLYDEQYF. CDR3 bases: TGTGCCAGCAGCTTATACGACGAGCAGTACTTC.

The CDR3 loop reads CASSLPGLEARGGQNIQYF. CDR3 sequence (DNA): TGCGCCAGCAGCTTACCGGGACTAGAGGCCCGGGGTGGCCAAAACATTCAGTACTTC. The chain recombines TRBV5-1 with TRBJ2-4; the match to TRBD2 covers 8 bases. CDR1 and CDR2 from the germline V gene are SGHRS and YFSETQ. V lost 2 bases, J lost 5 bases, and 18 bases stayed unmatched. This CDR3 is 19 amino acids long.